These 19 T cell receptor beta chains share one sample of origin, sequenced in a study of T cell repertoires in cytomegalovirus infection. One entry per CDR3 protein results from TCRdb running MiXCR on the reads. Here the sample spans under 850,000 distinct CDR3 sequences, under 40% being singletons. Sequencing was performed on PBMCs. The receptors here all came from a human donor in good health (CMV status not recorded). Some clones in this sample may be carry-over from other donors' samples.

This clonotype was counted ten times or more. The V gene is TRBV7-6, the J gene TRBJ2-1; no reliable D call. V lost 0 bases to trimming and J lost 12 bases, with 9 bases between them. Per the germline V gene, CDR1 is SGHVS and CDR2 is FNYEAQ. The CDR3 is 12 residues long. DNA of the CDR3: TGTGCCAGCAGCTTAGCGTACGACCGGCAGTTCTTC. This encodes CASSLAYDRQFF.

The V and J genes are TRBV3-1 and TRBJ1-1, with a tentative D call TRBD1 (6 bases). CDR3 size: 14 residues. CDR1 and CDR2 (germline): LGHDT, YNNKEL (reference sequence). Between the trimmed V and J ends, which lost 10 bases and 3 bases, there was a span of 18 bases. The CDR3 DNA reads TGTGCCACCACGAGGATGGCAGGGGACACTGAAGCTTTCTTT. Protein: CATTRMAGDTEAFF.

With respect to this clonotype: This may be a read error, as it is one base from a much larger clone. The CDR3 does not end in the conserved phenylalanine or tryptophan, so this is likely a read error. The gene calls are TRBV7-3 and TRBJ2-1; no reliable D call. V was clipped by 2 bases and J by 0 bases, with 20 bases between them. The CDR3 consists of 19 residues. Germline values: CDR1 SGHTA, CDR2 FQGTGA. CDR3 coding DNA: TGTGCCAGCAGCTTACTCCCCGCGTCGGTGATTAGCTCCTACAATGAGCAGTTCTTA. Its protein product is CASSLLPASVISSYNEQFL.

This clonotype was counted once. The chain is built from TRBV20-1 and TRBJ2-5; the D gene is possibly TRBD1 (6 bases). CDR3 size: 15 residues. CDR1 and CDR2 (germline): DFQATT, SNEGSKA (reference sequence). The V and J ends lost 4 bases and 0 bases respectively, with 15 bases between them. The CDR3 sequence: CSATNLWTDQETQYF. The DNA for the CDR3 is TGCAGTGCTACGAATCTCTGGACAGACCAAGAGACCCAGTACTTC.

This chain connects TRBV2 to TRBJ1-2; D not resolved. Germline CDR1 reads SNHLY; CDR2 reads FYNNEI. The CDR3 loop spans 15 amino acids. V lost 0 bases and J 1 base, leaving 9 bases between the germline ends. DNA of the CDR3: TGTGCCAGCAGTGAAGCGCTTGGGAGTAACTATGGCTACACCTTC. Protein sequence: CASSEALGSNYGYTF.

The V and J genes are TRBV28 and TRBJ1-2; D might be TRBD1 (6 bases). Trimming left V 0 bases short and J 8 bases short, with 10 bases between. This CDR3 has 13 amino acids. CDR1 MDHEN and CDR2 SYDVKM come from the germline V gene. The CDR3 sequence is CASSLWGAQGYTF. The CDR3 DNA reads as TGTGCCAGCAGTTTATGGGGGGCACAAGGCTACACCTTC.

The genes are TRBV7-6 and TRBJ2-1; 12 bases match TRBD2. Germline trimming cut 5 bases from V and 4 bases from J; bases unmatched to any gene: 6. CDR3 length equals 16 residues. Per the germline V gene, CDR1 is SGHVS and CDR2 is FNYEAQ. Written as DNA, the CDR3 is TGTGCCAGCAGCCCCAGGACTAGCGGGGAGTACAATGAGCAGTTCTTC. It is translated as CASSPRTSGEYNEQFF.

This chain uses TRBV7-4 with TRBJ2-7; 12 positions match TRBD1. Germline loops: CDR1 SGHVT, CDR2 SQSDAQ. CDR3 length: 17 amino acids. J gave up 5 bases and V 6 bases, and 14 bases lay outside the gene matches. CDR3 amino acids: CASRTLGTGGEGNEQYF. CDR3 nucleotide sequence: TGTGCCAGCAGAACCCTGGGGACAGGGGGCGAGGGAAACGAGCAGTACTTC.

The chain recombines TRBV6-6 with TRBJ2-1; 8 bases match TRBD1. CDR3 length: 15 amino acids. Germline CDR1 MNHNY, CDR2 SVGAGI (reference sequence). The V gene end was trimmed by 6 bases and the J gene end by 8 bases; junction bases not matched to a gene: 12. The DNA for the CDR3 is TGTGCCAGCAGCCTCGGACAGGGCCCAGGCTATGAGCAGTTCTTC. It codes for CASSLGQGPGYEQFF.

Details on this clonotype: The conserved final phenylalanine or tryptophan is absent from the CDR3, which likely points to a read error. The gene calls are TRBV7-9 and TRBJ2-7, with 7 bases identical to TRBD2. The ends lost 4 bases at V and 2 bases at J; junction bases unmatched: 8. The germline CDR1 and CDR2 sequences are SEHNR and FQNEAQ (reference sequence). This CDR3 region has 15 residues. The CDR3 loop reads CASSSGSGRTYEQYL. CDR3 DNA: TGTGCCAGCAGCTCCGGATCCGGGAGGACCTACGAGCAGTACTTA.

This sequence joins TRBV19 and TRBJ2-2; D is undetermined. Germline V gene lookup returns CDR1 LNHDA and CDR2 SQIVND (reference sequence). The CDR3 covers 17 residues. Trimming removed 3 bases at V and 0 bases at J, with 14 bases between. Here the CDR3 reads CASSIGVGPPNTGELFF. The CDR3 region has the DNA TGTGCCAGTAGTATCGGTGTTGGTCCACCGAACACCGGGGAGCTGTTTTTT.

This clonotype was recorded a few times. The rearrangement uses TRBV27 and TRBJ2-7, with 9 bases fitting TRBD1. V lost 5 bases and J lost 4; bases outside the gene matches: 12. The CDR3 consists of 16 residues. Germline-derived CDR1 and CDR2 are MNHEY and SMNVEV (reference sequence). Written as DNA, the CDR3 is TGTGCCAGCAGTGGATTGGCGGGACAGGGTATTTACGAGCAGTACTTC. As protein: CASSGLAGQGIYEQYF.

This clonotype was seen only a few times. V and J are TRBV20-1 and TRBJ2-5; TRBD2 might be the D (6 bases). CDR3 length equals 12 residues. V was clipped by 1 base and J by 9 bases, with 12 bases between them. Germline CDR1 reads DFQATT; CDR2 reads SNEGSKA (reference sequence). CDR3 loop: CSARVYRGAQYF. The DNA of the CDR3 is TGCAGTGCTAGAGTCTATCGCGGGGCCCAGTACTTC.

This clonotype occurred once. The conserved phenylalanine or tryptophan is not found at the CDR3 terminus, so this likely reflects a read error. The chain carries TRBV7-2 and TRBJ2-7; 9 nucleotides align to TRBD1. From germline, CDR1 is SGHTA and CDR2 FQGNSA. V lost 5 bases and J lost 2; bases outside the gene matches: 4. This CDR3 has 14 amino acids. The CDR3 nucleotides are TGTGCCAGCAGCCTAGGACAGGGGACCTACGAGCAGTACTTA. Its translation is CASSLGQGTYEQYL.

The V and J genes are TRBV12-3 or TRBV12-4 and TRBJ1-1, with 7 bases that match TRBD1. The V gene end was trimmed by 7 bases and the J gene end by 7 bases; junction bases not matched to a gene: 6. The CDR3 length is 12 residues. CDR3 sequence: CASTRDSREAFF. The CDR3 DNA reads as TGTGCCAGCACCAGGGACAGTCGTGAAGCTTTCTTT.

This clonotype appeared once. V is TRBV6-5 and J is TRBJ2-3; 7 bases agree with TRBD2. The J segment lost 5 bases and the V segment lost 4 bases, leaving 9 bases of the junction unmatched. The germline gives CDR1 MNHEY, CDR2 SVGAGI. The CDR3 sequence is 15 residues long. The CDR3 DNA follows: TGTGCCAGCAGTTTCGGGACTACTTCTGGAGATACGCAGTATTTT. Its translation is CASSFGTTSGDTQYF.

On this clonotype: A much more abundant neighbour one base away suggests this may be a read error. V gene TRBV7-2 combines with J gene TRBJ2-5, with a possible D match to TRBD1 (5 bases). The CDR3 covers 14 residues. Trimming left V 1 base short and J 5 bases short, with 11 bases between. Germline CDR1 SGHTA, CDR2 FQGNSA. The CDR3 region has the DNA TGTGCCAGCAGCTTAGGCGACAGTTCTGAGACCCAGTACTTC. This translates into CASSLGDSSETQYF.

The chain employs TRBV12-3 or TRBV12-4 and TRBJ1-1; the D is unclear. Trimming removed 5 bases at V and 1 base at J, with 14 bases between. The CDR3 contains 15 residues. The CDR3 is CASSLAGPANTEAFF. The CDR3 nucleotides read TGTGCCAGCAGTCTCGCTGGTCCAGCGAACACTGAAGCTTTCTTT.

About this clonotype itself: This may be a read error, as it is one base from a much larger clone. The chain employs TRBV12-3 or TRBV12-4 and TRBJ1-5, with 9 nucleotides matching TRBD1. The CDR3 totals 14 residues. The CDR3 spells CASSPGQGRQPPHF. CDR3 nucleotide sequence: TGTGCCAGCAGCCCGGGACAGGGTCGCCAGCCCCCGCATTTT.